Following are 26 T cell receptor beta chains from one sample sequenced in a study of T cell responses to AZD1222 COVID-19 vaccine. Data came from immunoSEQ multiplex PCR; TCRdb stores just in-frame clones and leaves some out. The sample lists over 100,000 clones; 80% to 85% were seen once. The starting material was peripheral blood, obtained on day 0 of AZD1222 vaccination. Receptors were obtained from an adult in good health.

V is TRBV6-6 and J is TRBJ2-7, with 8 bases aligning to TRBD1. V shed 6 bases and J 4 bases; nucleotides not matched to a gene: 2. Per the germline V gene, CDR1 is MNHNY and CDR2 is SVGAGI (reference sequence). The CDR3 has 12 amino acids. This CDR3 reads CASSWTGYEQYF. The CDR3 nucleotides read TGTGCCAGCAGCTGGACAGGGTACGAGCAGTACTTC.

This chain links TRBV7-9 with TRBJ2-7; D not resolved. From germline, CDR1 is SEHNR and CDR2 FQNEAQ (reference sequence). The length of the CDR3 is 14 residues. The V end lost 3 bases, the J end lost 9 bases, and 18 bases lay between the germline ends. CDR3 nucleotide sequence: TGTGCCAGCAGCTTGGGCAGTTGGTACCAAGGGCAGTACTTC. Encoded protein: CASSLGSWYQGQYF.

This sequence joins TRBV6-2 or TRBV6-3 and TRBJ2-7; the D call may be TRBD1 or TRBD2 (5 bases each). The CDR3 totals 17 residues. Trimming shortened V by 0 bases and J by 4 bases, and 19 bases separated the two germline ends. Germline V gene data show CDR1 as MNHEY and CDR2 as SVGEGT. CDR3 nucleotide sequence: TGTGCCAGCAGTTACTCGTTCACATCACAGGAGGCTTACGAGCAGTACTTC. Protein product: CASSYSFTSQEAYEQYF.

The V gene is TRBV27, the J gene TRBJ1-4; possible D gene TRBD1, 5 bases. Germline V lookup: CDR1 MNHEY, CDR2 SMNVEV (reference sequence). Trimming shortened V by 5 bases and J by 3 bases, and 13 bases separated the two germline ends. The CDR3 is 15 residues long. CDR3 residues: CASSNTGVANEKLFF. The CDR3 DNA reads as TGTGCCAGCAGTAATACAGGCGTGGCTAATGAAAAACTGTTTTTT.

This clone was seen only once. The chain combines TRBV5-1 with TRBJ1-4; D gene ambiguous. Deletions cut 1 base from V and 8 bases from J, with 15 bases between. CDR1 SGHRS and CDR2 YFSETQ come from the germline V gene. This CDR3 comprises 15 residues. CDR3 DNA: TGCGCCAGCAGCTTGAGAGGGTCCAGTAGCGAAAAACTGTTTTTT. This codes for CASSLRGSSSEKLFF. Filled out from reference TRBV5-1 and TRBJ1-4, the complete variable domain reads KAGVTQTPRYLIKTRGQQVTLSCSPISGHRSVSWYQQTPGQGLQFLFEYFSETQRNKGNFPGRFSGRQFSNSRSEMNVSTLELGDSALYLCASSLRGSSSEKLFFGSGTQLSVL.

This chain connects TRBV12-3 or TRBV12-4 to TRBJ1-4; D call uncertain. This CDR3 contains 12 residues. V was trimmed by 6 bases and J by 8 bases, leaving 10 bases between them. The CDR3 region is CASSQIGEKLFF. In nucleotides, the CDR3 is TGTGCCAGCAGCCAGATTGGGGAAAAACTGTTTTTT.

This chain joins TRBV5-1 and TRBJ2-5; D not certain. The CDR3 covers 13 residues. The germline V and J ends were trimmed by 6 bases and 2 bases, with 11 bases remaining between them. In germline, CDR1 is SGHRS, CDR2 YFSETQ. The CDR3 DNA sequence: TGCGCCAGCACCCGCGGATTGCAAGAGACCCAGTACTTC. Translating gives CASTRGLQETQYF.

The rearrangement links TRBV25-1 to TRBJ1-6; 8 bases are a match to TRBD1. The germline CDR1 and CDR2 sequences are MGHDK and SYGVNS. V was clipped by 6 bases and J by 7 bases; unmatched bases: 2. The CDR3 sequence is 13 residues long. CDR3 protein: CASRDRENSPLHF. The CDR3, as DNA: TGTGCCAGCAGGGACAGGGAGAATTCACCCCTCCACTTT.

The sample holds one count of this clone. V and J are TRBV6-6 and TRBJ1-1; TRBD1 aligns across 10 bases. The V gene end was trimmed by 2 bases and the J gene end by 5 bases; junction bases not matched to a gene: 5. The CDR3 spans 15 residues. The germline CDR1 and CDR2 sequences are MNHNY and SVGAGI (reference sequence). Here the CDR3 DNA reads TGTGCCAGCAGTTACCGCGGGACAGGGGAAACTGAAGCTTTCTTT. Translating it yields CASSYRGTGETEAFF.

This chain connects TRBV15 to TRBJ1-4, with D possibly matching TRBD1 (6 bases). The germline V and J ends were trimmed by 3 bases and 8 bases, with 13 bases remaining between them. The CDR3 loop spans 14 amino acids. Germline CDR1 reads LNHNV; CDR2 reads YYDKDF (reference sequence). CDR3 in DNA: TGTGCCACCAGCAGGGAGACAGGAAAGGAAAAACTGTTTTTT. Translating gives CATSRETGKEKLFF.

This clone occurred once. This chain uses TRBV5-1 with TRBJ2-3, with 8 bases identical to TRBD2. V was clipped by 0 bases and J by 6 bases; unmatched bases: 6. This CDR3 spans 15 amino acids. Germline V gene sequence: CDR1 SGHRS, CDR2 YFSETQ. CDR3 residues: CASSLGGLVLDTQYF. The CDR3 DNA reads TGCGCCAGCAGCTTGGGGGGACTAGTCCTCGATACGCAGTATTTT.

The chain couples TRBV5-1 to TRBJ2-1; 7 nucleotides agree with TRBD2. The V segment lost 4 bases and the J segment 8 bases; nucleotides outside the gene matches: 9. Germline V gives CDR1 SGHRS, CDR2 YFSETQ. The CDR3 consists of 14 residues. CDR3 sequence reads: CASSSLEGGYEQFF. CDR3 DNA: TGCGCCAGCAGCAGCCTTGAGGGAGGGTATGAGCAGTTCTTC.

This clone was observed once. J is TRBJ1-1 and V is TRBV6-5, with TRBD1 matching 7 bases. Per the germline V gene, CDR1 is MNHEY and CDR2 is SVGAGI. V shed 5 bases, J shed 1 base, and the junction held 4 bases outside the gene matches. The CDR3 covers 14 residues. This CDR3 is CASSRQGGNTEAFF. The CDR3 bases are TGTGCCAGCAGTCGCCAGGGGGGGAACACTGAAGCTTTCTTT.

The rearrangement links TRBV28 to TRBJ1-4, with 8 nucleotides matching TRBD1. This CDR3 comprises 15 residues. Germline V lookup: CDR1 MDHEN, CDR2 SYDVKM. After removal of 3 bases from V and 7 bases from J, the junction contained 7 bases not matched to a gene. The CDR3 DNA reads as TGTGCCAGCAGTTTCAGGACAGGGTCGGGTGAAAAACTGTTTTTT. Translation gives CASSFRTGSGEKLFF.

The chain couples TRBV25-1 to TRBJ1-1, with a possible D match to TRBD1 (5 bases). This CDR3 has 13 amino acids. V lost 6 bases and J lost 4, with 12 bases in between. Germline CDR1 is MGHDK and CDR2 is SYGVNS. CDR3 loop: CASRAGGTTEAFF. In nucleotides, the CDR3 is TGTGCCAGCAGGGCGGGGGGGACCACTGAAGCTTTCTTT.

V usage is TRBV7-9 and J usage is TRBJ2-5; TRBD1 might be the D (5 bases). The V end lost 3 bases, the J end lost 5 bases, and 10 bases lay between the germline ends. The CDR3 loop spans 13 amino acids. CDR1 is SEHNR and CDR2 is FQNEAQ in the germline V gene (reference sequence). CDR3 in amino acids: CASSLWGTETQYF. The CDR3 DNA reads as TGTGCCAGCAGCTTGTGGGGCACCGAGACCCAGTACTTC.

J is TRBJ1-5 and V is TRBV5-1; D remains unclear. The CDR3 consists of 15 residues. V lost 0 bases and J lost 0, with 7 bases in between. Germline V gene sequence: CDR1 SGHRS, CDR2 YFSETQ. The CDR3 DNA sequence: TGCGCCAGCAGCTTGGGGGAGGATAGCAATCAGCCCCAGCATTTT. Its translation is CASSLGEDSNQPQHF. The variable domain in full, completed from reference TRBV5-1 and TRBJ1-5, reads KAGVTQTPRYLIKTRGQQVTLSCSPISGHRSVSWYQQTPGQGLQFLFEYFSETQRNKGNFPGRFSGRQFSNSRSEMNVSTLELGDSALYLCASSLGEDSNQPQHFGDGTRLSIL.

The chain carries TRBV18 and TRBJ1-3; D is unresolved. Trimming removed 1 base from V and 0 bases from J, with 7 bases in between. This CDR3 has 15 amino acids. The germline CDR1 and CDR2 sequences are KGHSH and LQKENI. The chain's CDR3 is CASSPRATSGNTIYF. CDR3 coding DNA: TGTGCCAGCTCACCACGGGCAACCTCTGGAAACACCATATATTTT.

V and J are TRBV28 and TRBJ1-2; 7 bases agree with TRBD1. CDR1 and CDR2 from the germline V gene are MDHEN and SYDVKM. Unmatched junction bases numbered 7, after V lost 6 bases and J lost 12 bases. The CDR3 runs to 11 residues. The CDR3 sequence is CASRGGTVNTF. DNA for the CDR3: TGTGCCAGCAGAGGAGGGACAGTGAACACCTTC.

V gene TRBV6-6 combines with J gene TRBJ1-6, with unresolved D. The CDR3 is 14 amino acids. CDR1 is MNHNY and CDR2 is SVGAGI in the germline V gene (reference sequence). V lost 8 bases, J lost 3 bases, and 11 bases lay in between. The CDR3 region has the DNA TGTGCCAGCGACCTTGGAGTCTATAATTCACCCCTCCACTTT. It translates to CASDLGVYNSPLHF.

The chain joins TRBV7-2 to TRBJ1-1, with a weak D call TRBD1 (5 bases). The CDR3 is made up of 13 amino acids. The V end lost 1 base, the J end lost 2 bases, and 5 bases lay between the germline ends. CDR1 is SGHTA, CDR2 FQGNSA, per germline. The DNA for the CDR3 is TGTGCCAGCAGCTTAGGGACAAACACTGAAGCTTTCTTT. Protein: CASSLGTNTEAFF.

This chain uses TRBV5-4 with TRBJ1-6; D may be TRBD1 (5 bases). Trimming cost V 4 bases and J 8 bases, with 10 bases left between them. The CDR3 length is 13 residues. The germline V gene has CDR1 SGHNT and CDR2 YYREEE (reference sequence). The CDR3 bases are TGTGCCAGCAGCCTGGGACCGGATTCACCCCTCCACTTT. The encoded protein is CASSLGPDSPLHF. Using reference TRBV5-4 and TRBJ1-6 for the parts outside the CDR3, the full variable domain is ETGVTQSPTHLIKTRGQQVTLRCSSQSGHNTVSWYQQALGQGPQFIFQYYREEENGRGNFPPRFSGLQFPNYSSELNVNALELDDSALYLCASSLGPDSPLHFGNGTRLTVT.

This chain links TRBV7-6 with TRBJ2-3; 8 bases are shared with TRBD1. The CDR3 runs to 16 residues. Germline trimming cut 6 bases from V and 5 bases from J; bases unmatched to any gene: 13. The germline gives CDR1 SGHVS, CDR2 FNYEAQ. The CDR3 protein is CASSPSRDRFIDTQYF. Here the CDR3 DNA reads TGTGCCAGCAGTCCCTCTCGGGACAGGTTCATAGATACGCAGTATTTT.

J is TRBJ1-4 and V is TRBV10-3; D is uncertain. Trimming shortened V by 3 bases and J by 8 bases, and 16 bases separated the two germline ends. The CDR3 covers 15 residues. Germline values: CDR1 ENHRY, CDR2 SYGVKD. DNA of the CDR3: TGTGCCATCAGTGAAATGACGGGCGTTTGGGAAAAACTGTTTTTT. It yields the protein CAISEMTGVWEKLFF.

The chain combines TRBV5-1 with TRBJ2-5, with D maybe TRBD2 (6 bases). With 0 bases removed from V and 4 bases from J, the gap between germline ends came to 13 bases. Germline lookup yields CDR1 SGHRS and CDR2 YFSETQ. CDR3 length: 15 residues. The CDR3 loop reads CASSLVEGGRETQYF. CDR3 nucleotides: TGCGCCAGCAGCTTGGTGGAGGGAGGTAGAGAGACCCAGTACTTC.

This chain links TRBV11-2 with TRBJ2-7, with D maybe TRBD1 (6 bases). In germline, CDR1 is SGHAT, CDR2 FQNNGV. The CDR3 extends over 13 amino acids. The V end was cut by 8 bases, the J end by 4 bases, with 15 bases between. CDR3 bases: TGTGCCAGCTCGGTGGGACAAGGATACGAGCAGTACTTC. Translation: CASSVGQGYEQYF.